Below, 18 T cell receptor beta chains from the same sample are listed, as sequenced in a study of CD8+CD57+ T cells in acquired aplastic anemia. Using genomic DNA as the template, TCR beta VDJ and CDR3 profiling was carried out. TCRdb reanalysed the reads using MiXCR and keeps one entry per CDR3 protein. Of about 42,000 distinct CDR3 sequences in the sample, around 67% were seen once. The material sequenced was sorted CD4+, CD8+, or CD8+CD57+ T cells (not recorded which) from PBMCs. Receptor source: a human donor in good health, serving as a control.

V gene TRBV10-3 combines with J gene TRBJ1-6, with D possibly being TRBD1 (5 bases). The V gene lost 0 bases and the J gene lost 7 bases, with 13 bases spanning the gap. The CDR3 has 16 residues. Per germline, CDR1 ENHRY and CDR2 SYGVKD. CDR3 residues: CAISESWGVGNSPLHF. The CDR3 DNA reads TGTGCCATCAGTGAGTCGTGGGGGGTAGGGAATTCACCCCTCCACTTT.

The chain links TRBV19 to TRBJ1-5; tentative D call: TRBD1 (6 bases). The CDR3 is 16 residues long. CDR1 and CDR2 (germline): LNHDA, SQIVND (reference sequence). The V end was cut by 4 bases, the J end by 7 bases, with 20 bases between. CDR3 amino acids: CASSTSPGRGTQPQHF. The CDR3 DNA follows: TGTGCCAGTAGTACCTCCCCGGGAAGAGGGACACAGCCCCAGCATTTT.

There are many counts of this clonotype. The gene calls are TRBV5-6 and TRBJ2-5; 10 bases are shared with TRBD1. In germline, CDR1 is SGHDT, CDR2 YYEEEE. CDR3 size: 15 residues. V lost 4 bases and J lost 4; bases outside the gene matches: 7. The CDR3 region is CASSPDRGTRETQYF. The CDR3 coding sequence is TGTGCCAGCAGCCCGGACAGGGGGACGAGAGAGACCCAGTACTTC.

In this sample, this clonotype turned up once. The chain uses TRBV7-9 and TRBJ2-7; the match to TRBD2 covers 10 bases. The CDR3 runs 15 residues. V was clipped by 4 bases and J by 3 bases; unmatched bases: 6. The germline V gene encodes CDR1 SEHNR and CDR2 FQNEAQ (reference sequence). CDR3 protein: CASSYSGLAVYEQYV. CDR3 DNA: TGTGCCAGCAGCTACTCTGGACTAGCGGTCTACGAGCAGTACGTC.

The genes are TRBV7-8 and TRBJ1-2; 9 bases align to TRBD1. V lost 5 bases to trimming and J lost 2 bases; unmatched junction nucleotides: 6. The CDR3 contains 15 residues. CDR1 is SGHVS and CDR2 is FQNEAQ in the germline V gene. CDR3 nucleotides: TGTGCCAGCAGCGCACAGGGGGCGGTCAACTATGGCTACACCTTC. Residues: CASSAQGAVNYGYTF.

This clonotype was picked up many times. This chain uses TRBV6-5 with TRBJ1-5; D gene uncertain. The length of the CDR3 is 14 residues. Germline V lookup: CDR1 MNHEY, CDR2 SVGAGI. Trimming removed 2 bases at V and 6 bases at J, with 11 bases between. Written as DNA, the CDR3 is TGTGCCAGCAGTTACGGAGAGAGGTTTCAGCCCCAGCATTTT. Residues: CASSYGERFQPQHF.

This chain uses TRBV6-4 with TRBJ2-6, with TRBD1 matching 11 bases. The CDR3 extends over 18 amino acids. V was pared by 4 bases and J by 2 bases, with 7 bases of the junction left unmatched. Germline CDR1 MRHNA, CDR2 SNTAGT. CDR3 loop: CASSAFGQGAPGANVLTF. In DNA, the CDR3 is TGTGCCAGCAGTGCCTTCGGACAGGGGGCGCCTGGGGCCAACGTCCTGACTTTC.

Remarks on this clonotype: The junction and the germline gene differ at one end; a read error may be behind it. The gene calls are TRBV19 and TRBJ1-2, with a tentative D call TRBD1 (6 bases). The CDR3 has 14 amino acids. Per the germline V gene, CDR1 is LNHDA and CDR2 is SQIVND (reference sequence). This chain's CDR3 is CASSPQDSGRGYTF. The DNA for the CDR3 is TGCGCCAGCAGCCCCCAGGACAGTGGTAGGGGCTACACCTTC.

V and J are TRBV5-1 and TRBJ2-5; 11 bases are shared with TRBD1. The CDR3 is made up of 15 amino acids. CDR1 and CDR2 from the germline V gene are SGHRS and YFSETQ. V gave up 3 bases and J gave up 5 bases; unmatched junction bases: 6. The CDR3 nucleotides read TGCGCCAGCAGCTCCGGACAGGGGGCGACGGAGACCCAGTACTTC. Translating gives CASSSGQGATETQYF.

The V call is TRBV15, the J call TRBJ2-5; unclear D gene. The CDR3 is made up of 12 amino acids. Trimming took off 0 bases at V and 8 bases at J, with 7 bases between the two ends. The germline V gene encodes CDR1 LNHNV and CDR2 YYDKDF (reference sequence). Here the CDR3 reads CATSREGITQYF. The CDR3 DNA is TGTGCCACCAGCAGAGAGGGCATAACCCAGTACTTC.

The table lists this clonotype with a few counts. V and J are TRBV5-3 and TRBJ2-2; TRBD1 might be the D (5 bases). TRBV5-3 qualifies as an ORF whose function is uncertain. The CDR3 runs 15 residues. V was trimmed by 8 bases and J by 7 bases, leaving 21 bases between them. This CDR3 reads CASIPQGRLDGELFF. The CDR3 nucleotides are TGTGCCAGTATACCTCAGGGCCGTCTTGACGGGGAGCTGTTTTTT.

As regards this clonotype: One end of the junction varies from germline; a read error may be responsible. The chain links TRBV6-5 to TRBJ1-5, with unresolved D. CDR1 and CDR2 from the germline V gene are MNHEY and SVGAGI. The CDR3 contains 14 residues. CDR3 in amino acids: CASGYSGGNQPRHF. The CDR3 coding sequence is TGTGCCAGCGGTTACTCGGGAGGTAATCAGCCCCGGCATTTT.

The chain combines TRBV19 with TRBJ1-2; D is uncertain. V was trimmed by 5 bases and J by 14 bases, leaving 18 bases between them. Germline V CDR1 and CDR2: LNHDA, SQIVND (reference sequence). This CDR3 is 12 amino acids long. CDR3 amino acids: CASSQDGPRKTF. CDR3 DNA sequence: TGTGCCAGTAGTCAGGACGGGCCGAGGAAGACCTTC.

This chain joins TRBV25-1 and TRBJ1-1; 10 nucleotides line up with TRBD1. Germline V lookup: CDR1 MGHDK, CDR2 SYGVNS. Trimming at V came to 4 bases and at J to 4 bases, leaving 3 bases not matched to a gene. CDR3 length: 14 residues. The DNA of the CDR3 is TGTGCCAGCAGTGGGACAGGGGGACTCACTGAAGCTTTCTTT. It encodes CASSGTGGLTEAFF.

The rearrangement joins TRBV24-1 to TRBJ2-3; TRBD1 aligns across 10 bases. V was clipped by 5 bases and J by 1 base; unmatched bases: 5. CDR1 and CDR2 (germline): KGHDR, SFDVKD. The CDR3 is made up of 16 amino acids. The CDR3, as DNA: TGTGCCACCAGTGCCTGGGGGACAGGGGGCACAGATACGCAGTATTTT. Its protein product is CATSAWGTGGTDTQYF.

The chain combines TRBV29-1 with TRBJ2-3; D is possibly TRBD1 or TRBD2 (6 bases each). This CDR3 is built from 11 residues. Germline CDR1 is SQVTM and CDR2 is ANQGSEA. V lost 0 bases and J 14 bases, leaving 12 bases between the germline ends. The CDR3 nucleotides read TGCAGCGTTGAAGAAGGGGGGAGTGGGTATTTT. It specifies CSVEEGGSGYF.

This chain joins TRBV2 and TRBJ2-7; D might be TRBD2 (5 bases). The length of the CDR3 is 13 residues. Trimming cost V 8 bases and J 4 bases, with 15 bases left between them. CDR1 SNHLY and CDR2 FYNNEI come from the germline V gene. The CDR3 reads CASAKRATYEQYF. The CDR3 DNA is TGTGCCAGCGCCAAGAGGGCCACGTACGAGCAGTACTTC.

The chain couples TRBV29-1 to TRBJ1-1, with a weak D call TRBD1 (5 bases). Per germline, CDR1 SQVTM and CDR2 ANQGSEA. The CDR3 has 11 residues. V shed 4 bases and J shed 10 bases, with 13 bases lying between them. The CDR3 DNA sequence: TGCAGCGTTGGGGGACGGATGTCAGCTTTCTTT. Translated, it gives CSVGGRMSAFF.